This record looks at one TCR beta chain sequence and its context. The CDR3 is made up of 11 amino acids. Germline V gene data show CDR1 as SQVTM and CDR2 as ANQGSEA. Trimming removed 4 bases at V and 4 bases at J, with 7 bases between. Priming with a constant-region primer yielded TCR beta cDNA from 500 ng total RNA. Each TCR beta library was derived from three nested multiplex PCR rounds that employed slightly modified ARM-PCR. TRBV1-TRBV30 forward primers paired with a C-beta reverse primer were used in the first two PCR rounds, which ran 9 to 10 cycles each. TCRdb re-analysed the multiplex PCR reads in MiXCR, keeping a single row per CDR3 protein. The sample carries about 43,000 distinct CDR3 sequences, about three quarters recorded once. DNA and RNA were both co-extracted from around 20-30 mg of bulk tissue that had not been sorted. The entry originates in a study of tumor-infiltrating lymphocytes in primary liver carcinoma.

The chain recombines TRBV29-1 with TRBJ1-2, with D unresolved. Sequencing was done on a sample of liver tumor tissue from sampling region 2. Subset given: tumor region T2, inferior pole. This clonotype was sampled from a middle-aged man with primary liver carcinoma and hepatitis B virus infection. The CDR3 is CSVVCVYGYTF. The CDR3 DNA follows: TGCAGCGTTGTATGTGTCTATGGCTACACCTTC.